The rows below give T cell receptor beta chains drawn from one sample of a study of CD8+ T cells in alopecia areata. The data were produced by immunoSEQ multiplex PCR, yet TCRdb's version contains in-frame clones alone and is incomplete. The sample carries 110,000 to 150,000 clones, 65% to 90% recorded once. Sequencing used CD8+ T cells sorted from blood, obtained at week 4, from a patient treated with tofacitinib. The receptor source for this set is a human donor with alopecia areata. Both conserved end residues are part of each CDR3. D genes are given only for firm matches. Size is omitted from some rows. Given values are once, few, many or a class for expanded clones.

>15|.|.|TRBJ1-5|TRBV15
TGTGCCACCAGCACCTCAGGGAGGTCGACTCAGCCCCAGCATTTT
CATSTSGRSTQPQHF
>12|.|.|TRBJ2-3|TRBV7-2
TGTGCCAGCAGTCTAGTCCCAGATACGCAGTATTTT
CASSLVPDTQYF
>14|.|TRBD1|TRBJ2-7|TRBV7-2
TGTGCCAGCAGCTTAGTAGGGGGCAGCTACGAGCAGTACTTC
CASSLVGGSYEQYF
>14|.|TRBD2|TRBJ2-7|TRBV29-1
TGCAGCGTTGAGACTAGCGGGAACGCCTACGAGCAGTACTTC
CSVETSGNAYEQYF
>16|.|.|TRBJ1-5|TRBV4-2
TGTGCCAGCAGCCAAGTTGAAGGGGGACCGGATCAGCCCCAGCATTTT
CASSQVEGGPDQPQHF
>16|.|TRBD1|TRBJ2-7|TRBV6-1
TGTGCCAGCAGTGAAGAGGGGACAGGGAGCTCCTACGAGCAGTACTTC
CASSEEGTGSSYEQYF
>14|.|TRBD2|TRBJ2-7|TRBV27
TGTGCCAGCAGTTCAGCGGGGGGATCCTACGAGCAGTACTTC
CASSSAGGSYEQYF
>15|.|.|TRBJ2-2|TRBV7-8
TGTGCCAGCAGCTCGGACCTGGAGTATGCCGGGGAGCTGTTTTTT
CASSSDLEYAGELFF
>14|.|.|TRBJ2-2|TRBV5-1
TGCGCCAGCAGCTTGGCCTCCGCGAGGGGGGAGCTGTTTTTT
CASSLASARGELFF
>14|.|.|TRBJ2-1|TRBV27
TGTGCCAGCAGTTTGATGGGCAACCACAATGAGCAGTTCTTC
CASSLMGNHNEQFF
>13|.|.|TRBJ2-1|TRBV5-1
TGCGCCAGCAGCTTTGACCCATACAATGAGCAGTTCTTC
CASSFDPYNEQFF
>14|.|TRBD2|TRBJ2-3|TRBV7-2
TGTGCCAGCAGCCCTCCTAGCGGGGAGGGTACGCAGTATTTT
CASSPPSGEGTQYF
>12|.|TRBD1|TRBJ2-7|TRBV4-1
TGCGCCAGCCGTAACAGGGGCGACGAGCAGTACTTC
CASRNRGDEQYF
>15|.|.|TRBJ2-2|TRBV29-1
TGCAGCGTTTTCCGTGGGGAGGTTAACACCGGGGAGCTGTTTTTT
CSVFRGEVNTGELFF
>15|.|.|TRBJ2-7|TRBV21-1
TGTGCCAGCAGCAAAGGTGCAAGACTTCGCTACGAGCAGTACTTC
CASSKGARLRYEQYF
>15|.|.|TRBJ2-1|TRBV18
TGTGCCAGCCCATCCCCCTCGGGGCGACCGAATGAGCAGTTCTTC
CASPSPSGRPNEQFF
>16|.|.|TRBJ2-7|TRBV27
TGTGCCAGCAGCCCGGGACTTTCCAAGCCGCCCTACGAGCAGTACTTC
CASSPGLSKPPYEQYF
>14|.|.|TRBJ2-3|TRBV7-8
TGTGCCAGCAGCTTAGGGGTTCCCACAGATACGCAGTATTTT
CASSLGVPTDTQYF
>15|.|.|TRBJ2-3|TRBV14
TGTGCCAGCAGCCCCTTAGGCTGGGCTTCAGATACGCAGTATTTT
CASSPLGWASDTQYF
>12|once|TRBD1|TRBJ1-2|TRBV29-1
TGCAGCGTTGAGAGGACAGGGGACGGCTACACCTTC
CSVERTGDGYTF
>18|.|TRBD2|TRBJ2-4|TRBV7-8
TGTGCCAGCAGCTTAGCGGGGAGGGCCTGGGGGAACAAAAACATTCAGTACTTC
CASSLAGRAWGNKNIQYF
>12|.|.|TRBJ2-4|TRBV28
TGTGCCAGCAGTTACAGGGTGGGCATTCAGTACTTC
CASSYRVGIQYF
>19|.|TRBD2|TRBJ2-1|TRBV27
TGTGCCAGCAGTTTAGTGTCCCCCTTTGCGGGGGGGTCCTACAATGAGCAGTTCTTC
CASSLVSPFAGGSYNEQFF
>13|.|TRBD1|TRBJ1-2|TRBV27
TGTGCCAGCAGTTCGGCAGGGGGCTATGGCTACACCTTC
CASSSAGGYGYTF
>17|.|.|TRBJ1-1|TRBV7-9
TGTGCCAGAGCCTCGAGTGACCGGACAGCAAGAGACACTGAAGCTTTCTTT
CARASSDRTARDTEAFF
>12|.|.|TRBJ1-6|TRBV27
TGTGCCAGCAGTTTAAGGAGATCACCCCTCCACTTT
CASSLRRSPLHF
>13|.|.|TRBJ2-7|TRBV29-1
TGCAGCGTTGAAGCACAGGGACGCTACGAGCAGTACTTC
CSVEAQGRYEQYF
>12|.|.|TRBJ2-1|TRBV27
TGTGCCAGCAGTTTTTTAGGGTACGAGCAGTTCTTC
CASSFLGYEQFF
>13|few|.|TRBJ2-2|TRBV5-4
TGTGCCAGCATAGGACCTAACACCGGGGAGCTGTTTTTT
CASIGPNTGELFF
>13|.|.|TRBJ2-7|TRBV9
TGTGCCAGCAGCGTAGTCCCTTCCTACGAGCAGTACTTC
CASSVVPSYEQYF
>11|.|.|TRBJ1-1|TRBV25-1
TGTGCCAGCAGTGAAGCGATGGAAGCTTTCTTT
CASSEAMEAFF
>17|.|TRBD2|TRBJ2-3|TRBV7-2
TGTGCCAGCAGCTCCCTGGGTAGCGGGGTTCGCACAGATACGCAGTATTTT
CASSSLGSGVRTDTQYF